Shown below are 3 T cell receptor beta chains from a single sample sequenced in a study of blood T cells in healthy people across ages. A second about 7 to 11 cycle PCR used barcoded and J-beta primers. A single record per CDR3 protein comes from TCRdb applying MiXCR to the 5' RACE reads. The sample holds over 1,200,000 distinct CDR3 sequences, 45% to 70% seen once. Sequenced: blood. The source of these receptors is a young man in good health.

J is TRBJ2-7 and V is TRBV27; 7 bases are a match to TRBD2. The V and J ends lost 2 bases and 5 bases, in that order; junction bases with no gene match: 6. Germline V gene sequence: CDR1 MNHEY, CDR2 SMNVEV (reference sequence). The CDR3 totals 14 residues. CDR3 DNA sequence: TGTGCCAGCAGTTTAGCGGGAGAAATGGACGAGCAGTACTTC. This gives the protein CASSLAGEMDEQYF.

The gene calls are TRBV20-1 and TRBJ1-5, with D unclear. CDR1 and CDR2 from the germline V gene are DFQATT and SNEGSKA (reference sequence). Between the trimmed V and J ends, which lost 2 bases and 0 bases, there was a span of 8 bases. CDR3 size: 14 residues. CDR3 protein: CSARRGNSNQPQHF. The CDR3 region has the DNA TGCAGTGCTAGACGCGGGAATAGCAATCAGCCCCAGCATTTT.

This chain links TRBV4-2 with TRBJ2-6; D might be TRBD1 (5 bases). The CDR3 length is 18 residues. Germline CDR1 reads LGHNA; CDR2 reads YNFKEQ. V lost 0 bases to trimming and J lost 4 bases, with 16 bases between them. CDR3 loop: CASSQDQGLAAGANVLTF. The CDR3 DNA is TGTGCCAGCAGCCAAGATCAGGGCTTGGCGGCGGGGGCCAACGTCCTGACTTTC.